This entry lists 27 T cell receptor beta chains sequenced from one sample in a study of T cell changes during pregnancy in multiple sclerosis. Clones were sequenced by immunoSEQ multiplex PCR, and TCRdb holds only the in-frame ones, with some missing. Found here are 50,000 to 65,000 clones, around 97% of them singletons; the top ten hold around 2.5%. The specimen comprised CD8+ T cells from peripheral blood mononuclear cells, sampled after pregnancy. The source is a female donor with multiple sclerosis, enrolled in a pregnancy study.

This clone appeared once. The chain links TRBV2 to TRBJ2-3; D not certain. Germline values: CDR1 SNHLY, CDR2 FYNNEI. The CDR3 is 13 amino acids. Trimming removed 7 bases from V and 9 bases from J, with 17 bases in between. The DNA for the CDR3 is TGTGCCAGCATCCCCTCACTACCCGCGACGCAGTATTTT. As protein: CASIPSLPATQYF.

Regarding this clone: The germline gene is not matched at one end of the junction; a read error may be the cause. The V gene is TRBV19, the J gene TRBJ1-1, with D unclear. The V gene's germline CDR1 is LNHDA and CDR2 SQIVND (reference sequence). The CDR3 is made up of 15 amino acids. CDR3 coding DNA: TGTGCCAGTAGGATAGGGTACGCGATGAACACTGAAGCTTTCTTT. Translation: CASRIGYAMNTEAFF.

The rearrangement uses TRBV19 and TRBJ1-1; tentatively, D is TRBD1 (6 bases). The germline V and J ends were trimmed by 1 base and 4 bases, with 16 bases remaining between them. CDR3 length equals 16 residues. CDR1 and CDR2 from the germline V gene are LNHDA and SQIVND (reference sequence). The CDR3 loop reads CASSIAAGASVTEAFF. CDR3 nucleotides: TGTGCCAGTAGTATAGCCGCGGGGGCGAGTGTCACTGAAGCTTTCTTT.

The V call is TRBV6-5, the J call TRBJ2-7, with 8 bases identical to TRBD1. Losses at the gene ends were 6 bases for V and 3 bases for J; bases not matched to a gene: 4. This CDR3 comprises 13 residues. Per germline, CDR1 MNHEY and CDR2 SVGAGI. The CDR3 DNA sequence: TGTGCCAGCAGGCGGACAGGGTTCTACGAGCAGTACTTC. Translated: CASRRTGFYEQYF.

In DNA, the CDR3 is TGTGCCAGCAGTTTATGGAGTCACACCGGGGAGCTGTTTTTT. This translates into CASSLWSHTGELFF. This chain joins TRBV27 and TRBJ2-2; D gene ambiguous. The CDR3 totals 14 residues. From germline, CDR1 is MNHEY and CDR2 SMNVEV (reference sequence). V lost 1 base and J lost 3, with 6 bases in between.

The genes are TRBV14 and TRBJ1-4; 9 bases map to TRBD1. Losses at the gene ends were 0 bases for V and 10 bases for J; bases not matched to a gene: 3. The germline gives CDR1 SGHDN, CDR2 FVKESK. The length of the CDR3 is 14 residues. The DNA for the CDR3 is TGTGCCAGCAGCCAAGAGAGGGACAGGGTAAAACTGTTTTTT. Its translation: CASSQERDRVKLFF.

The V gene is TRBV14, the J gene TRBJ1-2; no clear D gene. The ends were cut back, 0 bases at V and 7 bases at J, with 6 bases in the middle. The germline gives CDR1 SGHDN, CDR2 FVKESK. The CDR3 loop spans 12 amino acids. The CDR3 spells CASSQDRSGYTF. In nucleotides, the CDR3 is TGTGCCAGCAGCCAAGATAGGAGTGGCTACACCTTC.

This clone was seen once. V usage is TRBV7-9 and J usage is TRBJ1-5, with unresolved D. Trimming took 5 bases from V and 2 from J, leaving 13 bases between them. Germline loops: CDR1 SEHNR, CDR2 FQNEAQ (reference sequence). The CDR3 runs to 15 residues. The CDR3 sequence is CASSTTLQGNQPQHF. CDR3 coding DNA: TGTGCCAGCAGCACAACCCTCCAAGGCAATCAGCCCCAGCATTTT.

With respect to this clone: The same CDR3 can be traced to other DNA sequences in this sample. The CDR3 sequence is CASSVGTGAYEQYF. The CDR3 region has the DNA TGTGCCAGCAGCGTAGGAACGGGAGCCTACGAGCAGTACTTC. The chain recombines TRBV9 with TRBJ2-7, with D possibly being TRBD2 (6 bases). CDR1 and CDR2 from the germline V gene are SGDLS and YYNGEE. Trimming stripped 0 bases from V and 2 bases from J, with 9 bases between. There are 14 residues in the CDR3.

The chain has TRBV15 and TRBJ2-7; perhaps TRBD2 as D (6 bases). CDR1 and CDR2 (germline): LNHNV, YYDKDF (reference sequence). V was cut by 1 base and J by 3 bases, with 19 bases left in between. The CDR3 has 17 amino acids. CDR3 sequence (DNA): TGTGCCACCAGCAGAGTGCCTGGCGGGACCTTTTTCTACGAGCAGTACTTC. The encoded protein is CATSRVPGGTFFYEQYF.

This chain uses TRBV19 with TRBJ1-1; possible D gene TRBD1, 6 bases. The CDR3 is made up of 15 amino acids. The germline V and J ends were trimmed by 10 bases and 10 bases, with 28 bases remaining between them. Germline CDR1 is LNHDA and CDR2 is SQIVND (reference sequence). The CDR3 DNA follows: TGTGCCACCGGCCCTGGGGGGGGCGGGCTCGGCAGAGCTTTCTTT. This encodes CATGPGGGGLGRAFF.

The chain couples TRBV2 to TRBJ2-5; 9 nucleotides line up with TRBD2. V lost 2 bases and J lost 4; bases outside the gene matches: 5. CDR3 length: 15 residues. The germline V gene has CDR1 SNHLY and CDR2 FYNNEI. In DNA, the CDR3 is TGTGCCAGCAGTGAAAGTAGCGGGAGTCGAGAGACCCAGTACTTC. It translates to CASSESSGSRETQYF.

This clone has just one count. CDR3 region: CASSPPPDREGSYNEQFF. CDR3 bases: TGTGCCAGCAGTCCACCCCCGGACAGGGAGGGCTCCTACAATGAGCAGTTCTTC. This chain joins TRBV2 and TRBJ2-1; D possibly corresponds to TRBD1 (8 bases). V was cut by 5 bases and J by 0 bases, with 20 bases left in between. Germline values: CDR1 SNHLY, CDR2 FYNNEI. CDR3 length equals 18 residues. The complete variable domain, with remaining parts taken from reference TRBV2 and TRBJ2-1, reads EPEVTQTPSHQVTQMGQEVILRCVPISNHLYFYWYRQILGQKVEFLVSFYNNEISEKSEIFDDQFSVERPDGSNFTLKIRSTKLEDSAMYFCASSPPPDREGSYNEQFFGPGTRLTVL.

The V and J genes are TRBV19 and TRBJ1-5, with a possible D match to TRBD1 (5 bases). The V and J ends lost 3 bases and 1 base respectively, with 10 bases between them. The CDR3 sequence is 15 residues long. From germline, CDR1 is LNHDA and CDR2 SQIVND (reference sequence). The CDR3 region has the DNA TGTGCCAGTAGTATGTCAGGGTCGAGCAATCAGCCCCAGCATTTT. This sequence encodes CASSMSGSSNQPQHF.

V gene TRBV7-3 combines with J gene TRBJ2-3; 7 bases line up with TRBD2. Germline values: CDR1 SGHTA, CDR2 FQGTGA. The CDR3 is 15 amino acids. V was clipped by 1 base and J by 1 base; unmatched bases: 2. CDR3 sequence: CASSLSAGGTDTQYF. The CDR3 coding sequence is TGTGCCAGCAGCTTAAGCGCGGGAGGCACAGATACGCAGTATTTT.

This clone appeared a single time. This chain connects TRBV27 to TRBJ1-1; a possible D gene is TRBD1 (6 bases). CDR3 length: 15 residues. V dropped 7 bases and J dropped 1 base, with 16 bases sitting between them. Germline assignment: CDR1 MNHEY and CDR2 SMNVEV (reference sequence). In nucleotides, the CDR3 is TGTGCCAGCAAGTGGGCTGGGGGGGCGAACACTGAAGCTTTCTTT. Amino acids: CASKWAGGANTEAFF.

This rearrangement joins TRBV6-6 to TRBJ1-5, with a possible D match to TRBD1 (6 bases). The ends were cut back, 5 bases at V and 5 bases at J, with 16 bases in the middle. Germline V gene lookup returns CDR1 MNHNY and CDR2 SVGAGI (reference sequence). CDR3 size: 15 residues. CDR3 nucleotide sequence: TGTGCCAGCAGTCCAGGGGAGTCGTGGGATCAGCCCCAGCATTTT. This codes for CASSPGESWDQPQHF.

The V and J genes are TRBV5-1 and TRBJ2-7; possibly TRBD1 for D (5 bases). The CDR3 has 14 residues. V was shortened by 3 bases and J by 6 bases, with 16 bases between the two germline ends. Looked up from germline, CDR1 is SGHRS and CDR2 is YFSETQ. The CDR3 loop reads CASSSRDGHGEQYF. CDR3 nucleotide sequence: TGCGCCAGCAGCTCCCGCGACGGACACGGCGAGCAGTACTTC.

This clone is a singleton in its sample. Here the CDR3 reads CASSLRPRRGGNQPQHF. In nucleotides, the CDR3 is TGTGCCAGCAGCTTAAGGCCCCGCAGGGGTGGCAATCAGCCCCAGCATTTT. This sequence joins TRBV28 and TRBJ1-5; D possibly corresponds to TRBD1 (6 bases). Trimming took 6 bases from V and 2 from J, leaving 20 bases between them. The germline V gene has CDR1 MDHEN and CDR2 SYDVKM. There are 17 residues in the CDR3.

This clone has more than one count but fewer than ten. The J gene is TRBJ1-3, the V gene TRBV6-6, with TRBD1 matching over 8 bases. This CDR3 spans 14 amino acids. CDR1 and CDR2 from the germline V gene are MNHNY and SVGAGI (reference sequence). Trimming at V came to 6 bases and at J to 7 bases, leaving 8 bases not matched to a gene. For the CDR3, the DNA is TGTGCCAGCAGGGACAGGGCTCCGTTGAACACCATATATTTT. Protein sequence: CASRDRAPLNTIYF.

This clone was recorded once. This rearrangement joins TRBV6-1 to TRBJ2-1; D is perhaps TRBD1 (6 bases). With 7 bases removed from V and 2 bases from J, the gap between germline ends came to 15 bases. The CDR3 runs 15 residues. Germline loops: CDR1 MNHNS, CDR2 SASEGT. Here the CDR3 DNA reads TGTGCCAGCACCCTCCCCAGGGGTCCCTACAATGAGCAGTTCTTC. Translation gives CASTLPRGPYNEQFF.

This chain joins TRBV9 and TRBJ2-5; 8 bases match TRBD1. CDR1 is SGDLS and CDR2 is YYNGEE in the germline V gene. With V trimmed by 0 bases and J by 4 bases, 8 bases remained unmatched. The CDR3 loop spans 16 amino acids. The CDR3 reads CASSVAGRGHVETQYF. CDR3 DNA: TGTGCCAGCAGCGTAGCAGGCAGGGGGCATGTAGAGACCCAGTACTTC.

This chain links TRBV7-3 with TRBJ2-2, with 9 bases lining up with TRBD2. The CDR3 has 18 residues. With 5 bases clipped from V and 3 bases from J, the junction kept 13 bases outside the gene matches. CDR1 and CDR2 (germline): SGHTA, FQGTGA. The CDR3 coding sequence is TGTGCCAGCAGCCCTGATCCCCCGGGACTAGCCCACACCGGGGAGCTGTTTTTT. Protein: CASSPDPPGLAHTGELFF. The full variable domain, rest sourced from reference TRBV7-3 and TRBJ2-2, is GAGVSQTPSNKVTEKGKYVELRCDPISGHTALYWYRQSLGQGPEFLIYFQGTGAADDSGLPNDRFFAVRPEGSVSTLKIQRTERGDSAVYLCASSPDPPGLAHTGELFFGEGSRLTVL.

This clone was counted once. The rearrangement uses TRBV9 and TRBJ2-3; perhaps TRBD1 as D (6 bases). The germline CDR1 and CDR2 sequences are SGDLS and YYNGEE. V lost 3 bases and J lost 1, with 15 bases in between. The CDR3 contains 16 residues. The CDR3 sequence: CASSETQGWGTDTQYF. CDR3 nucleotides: TGTGCCAGCAGCGAAACACAGGGATGGGGCACAGATACGCAGTATTTT.

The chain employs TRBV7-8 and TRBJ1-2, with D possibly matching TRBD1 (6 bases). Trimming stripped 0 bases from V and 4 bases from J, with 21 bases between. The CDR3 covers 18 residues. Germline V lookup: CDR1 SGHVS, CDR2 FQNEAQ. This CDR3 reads CASSLARAGEGVFYGYTF. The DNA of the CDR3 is TGTGCCAGCAGCTTAGCTCGGGCGGGGGAGGGGGTTTTCTATGGCTACACCTTC.

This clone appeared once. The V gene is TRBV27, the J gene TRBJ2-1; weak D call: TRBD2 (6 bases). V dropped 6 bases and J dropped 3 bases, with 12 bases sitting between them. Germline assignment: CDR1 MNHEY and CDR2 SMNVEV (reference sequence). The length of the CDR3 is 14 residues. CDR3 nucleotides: TGTGCCAGCAGGCTGACTAGGGGCTACAATGAGCAGTTCTTC. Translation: CASRLTRGYNEQFF.

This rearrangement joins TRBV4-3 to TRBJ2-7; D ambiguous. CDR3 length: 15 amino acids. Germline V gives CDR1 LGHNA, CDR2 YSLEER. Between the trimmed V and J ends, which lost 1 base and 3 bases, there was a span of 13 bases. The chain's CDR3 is CASSQADRSGYEQYF. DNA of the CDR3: TGCGCCAGCAGCCAAGCTGATCGCTCCGGCTACGAGCAGTACTTC.